This TCR beta chain was profiled in a study of T cell responses to AZD1222 COVID-19 vaccine. As regards this clone: No antigen is known for it.

Findings and caveats of the study: Donors were mostly white British, more females; clonal diversity possibly underestimated.

CDR1 SEHNR and CDR2 FQNEAQ come from the germline V gene (reference sequence). The CDR3 spans 15 residues. The V segment lost 5 bases and the J segment 4 bases; nucleotides outside the gene matches: 7. Clones were read by immunoSEQ multiplex PCR, and TCRdb kept only the in-frame ones, dropping some. The data contain just under 75,000 clones, roughly 80% of them seen just once; the ten biggest clones take up 45% to 50%. The sequences come from peripheral blood, collected 28 days after the second AZD1222 dose. V gene TRBV7-9 combines with J gene TRBJ2-1, with 8 nucleotides matching TRBD1. This receptor was identified in an adult who received the AZD1222 COVID-19 vaccine. In DNA, the CDR3 is TGTGCCAGCAGCCCCTACAGGGGGGCTTACAATGAGCAGTTCTTC. Protein: CASSPYRGAYNEQFF.